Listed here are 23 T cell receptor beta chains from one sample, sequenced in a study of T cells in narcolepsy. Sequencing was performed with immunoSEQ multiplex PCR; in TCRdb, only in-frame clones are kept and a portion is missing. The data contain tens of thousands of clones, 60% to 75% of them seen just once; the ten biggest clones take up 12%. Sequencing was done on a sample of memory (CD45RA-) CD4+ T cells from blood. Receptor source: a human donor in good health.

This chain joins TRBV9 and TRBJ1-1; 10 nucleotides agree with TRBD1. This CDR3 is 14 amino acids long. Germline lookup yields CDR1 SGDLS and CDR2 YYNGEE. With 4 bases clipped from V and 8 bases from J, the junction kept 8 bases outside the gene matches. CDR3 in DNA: TGTGCCAGCAGCTTCTCCGGGACAGGGGTCGAAGCTTTCTTT. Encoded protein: CASSFSGTGVEAFF.

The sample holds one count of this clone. CDR3 residues: CAWAGGDNQPQHF. CDR3 sequence (DNA): TGTGCCTGGGCAGGGGGGGACAATCAGCCCCAGCATTTT. This chain uses TRBV30 with TRBJ1-5, with 7 bases fitting TRBD1. This CDR3 is 13 amino acids long. Germline CDR1 is GTSNPN and CDR2 is SVGIG (reference sequence). Trimming at V came to 5 bases and at J to 3 bases, leaving 4 bases not matched to a gene.

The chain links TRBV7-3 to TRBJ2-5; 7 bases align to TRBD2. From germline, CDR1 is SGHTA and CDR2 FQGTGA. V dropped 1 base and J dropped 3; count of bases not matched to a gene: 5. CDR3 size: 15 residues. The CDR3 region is CASSLSGRAEETQYF. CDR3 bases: TGTGCCAGCAGCTTAAGTGGGAGGGCCGAAGAGACCCAGTACTTC. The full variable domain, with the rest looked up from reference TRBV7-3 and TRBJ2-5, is GAGVSQTPSNKVTEKGKYVELRCDPISGHTALYWYRQSLGQGPEFLIYFQGTGAADDSGLPNDRFFAVRPEGSVSTLKIQRTERGDSAVYLCASSLSGRAEETQYFGPGTRLLVL.

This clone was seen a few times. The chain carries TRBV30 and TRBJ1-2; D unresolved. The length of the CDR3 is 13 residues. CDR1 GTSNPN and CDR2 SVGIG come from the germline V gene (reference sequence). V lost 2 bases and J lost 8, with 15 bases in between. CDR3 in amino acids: CAWSISGLSGYTF. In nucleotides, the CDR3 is TGTGCCTGGAGTATTAGCGGACTGTCAGGCTACACCTTC.

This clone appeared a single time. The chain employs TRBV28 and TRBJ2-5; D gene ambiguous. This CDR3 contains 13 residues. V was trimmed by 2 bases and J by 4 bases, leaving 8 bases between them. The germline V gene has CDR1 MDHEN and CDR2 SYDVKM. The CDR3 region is CASSLERTETQYF. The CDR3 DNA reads TGTGCCAGCAGTTTAGAGCGCACAGAGACCCAGTACTTC.

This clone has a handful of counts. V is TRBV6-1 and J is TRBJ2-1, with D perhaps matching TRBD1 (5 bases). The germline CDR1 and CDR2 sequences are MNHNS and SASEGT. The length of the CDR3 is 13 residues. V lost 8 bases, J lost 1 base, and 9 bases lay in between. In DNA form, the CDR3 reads TGTGCCAGCGGGGCGGAGTCCTACAATGAGCAGTTCTTC. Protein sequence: CASGAESYNEQFF.

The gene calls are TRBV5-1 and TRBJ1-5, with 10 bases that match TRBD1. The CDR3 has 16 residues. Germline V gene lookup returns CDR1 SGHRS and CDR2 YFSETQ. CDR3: CSQWTGGSQGYQPQHF. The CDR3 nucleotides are TGCTCGCAGTGGACAGGGGGATCACAAGGTTATCAGCCCCAGCATTTT.

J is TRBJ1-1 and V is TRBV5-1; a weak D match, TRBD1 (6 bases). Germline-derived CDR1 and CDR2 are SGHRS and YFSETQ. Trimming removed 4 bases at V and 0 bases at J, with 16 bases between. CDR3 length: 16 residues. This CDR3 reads CASSTRPRGLNTEAFF. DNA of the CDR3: TGCGCCAGCAGCACGCGCCCCAGGGGACTGAACACTGAAGCTTTCTTT.

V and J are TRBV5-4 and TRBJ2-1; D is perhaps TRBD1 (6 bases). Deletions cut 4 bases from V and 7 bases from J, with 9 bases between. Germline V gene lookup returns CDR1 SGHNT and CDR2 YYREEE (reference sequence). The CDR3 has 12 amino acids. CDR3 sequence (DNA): TGTGCCAGCAGCATACAGGGAAATGAGCAGTTCTTC. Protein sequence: CASSIQGNEQFF.

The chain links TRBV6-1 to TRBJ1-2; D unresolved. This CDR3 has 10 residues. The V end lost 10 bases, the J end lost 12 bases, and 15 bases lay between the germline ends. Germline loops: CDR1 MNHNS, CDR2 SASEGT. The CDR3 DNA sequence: TGTGCCACCAAGAAGCTTCGGAACACCTTC. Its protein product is CATKKLRNTF.

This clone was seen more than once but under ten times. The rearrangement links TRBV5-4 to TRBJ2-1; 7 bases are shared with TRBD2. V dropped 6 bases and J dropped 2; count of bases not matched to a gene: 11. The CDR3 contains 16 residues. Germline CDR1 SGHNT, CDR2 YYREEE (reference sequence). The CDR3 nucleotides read TGTGCCAGCACCGTCGGGCGGGGGAGCACCTACAATGAGCAGTTCTTC. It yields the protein CASTVGRGSTYNEQFF. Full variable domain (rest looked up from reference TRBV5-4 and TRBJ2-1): ETGVTQSPTHLIKTRGQQVTLRCSSQSGHNTVSWYQQALGQGPQFIFQYYREEENGRGNFPPRFSGLQFPNYSSELNVNALELDDSALYLCASTVGRGSTYNEQFFGPGTRLTVL.

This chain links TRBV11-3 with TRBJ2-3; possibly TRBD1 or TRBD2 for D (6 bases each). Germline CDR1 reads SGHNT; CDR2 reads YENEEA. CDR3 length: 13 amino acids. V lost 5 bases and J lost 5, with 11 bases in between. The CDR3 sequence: CASSRGGRDTQYF. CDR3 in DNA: TGTGCCAGCAGCCGAGGGGGGCGAGATACGCAGTATTTT. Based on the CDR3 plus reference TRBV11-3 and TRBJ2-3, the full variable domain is EAGVVQSPRYKIIEKKQPVAFWCNPISGHNTLYWYLQNLGQGPELLIRYENEEAVDDSQLPKDRFSAERLKGVDSTLKIQPAELGDSAVYLCASSRGGRDTQYFGPGTRLTVL.

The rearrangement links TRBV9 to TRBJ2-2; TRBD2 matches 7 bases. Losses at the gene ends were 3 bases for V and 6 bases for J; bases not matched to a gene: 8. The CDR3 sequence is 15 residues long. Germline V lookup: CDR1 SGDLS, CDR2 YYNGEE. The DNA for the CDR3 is TGTGCCAGCAGCGCCGTCCGCGGGAGCCCCGGGGAGCTGTTTTTT. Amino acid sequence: CASSAVRGSPGELFF.

CDR3 protein: CASKGRASSYEQYF. The CDR3, as DNA: TGTGCCAGTAAAGGACGGGCGTCCTCCTACGAGCAGTACTTC. The chain carries TRBV6-1 and TRBJ2-7, with D hard to call. Trimming left V 9 bases short and J 0 bases short, with 15 bases between. The CDR3 contains 14 residues. Germline lookup yields CDR1 MNHNS and CDR2 SASEGT.

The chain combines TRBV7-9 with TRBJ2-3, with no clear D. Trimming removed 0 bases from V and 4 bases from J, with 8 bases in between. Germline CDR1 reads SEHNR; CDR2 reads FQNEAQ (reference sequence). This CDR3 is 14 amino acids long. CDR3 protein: CASSLALDADTQYF. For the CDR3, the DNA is TGTGCCAGCAGCTTAGCGCTAGATGCAGATACGCAGTATTTT.

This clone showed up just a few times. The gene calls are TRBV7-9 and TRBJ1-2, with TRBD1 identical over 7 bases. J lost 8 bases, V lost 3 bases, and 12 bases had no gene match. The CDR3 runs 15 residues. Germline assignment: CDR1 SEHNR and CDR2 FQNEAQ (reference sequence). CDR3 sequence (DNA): TGTGCCAGCAGCTTGCCGCAGGGGGGGGCCGAAGGCTACACCTTC. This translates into CASSLPQGGAEGYTF. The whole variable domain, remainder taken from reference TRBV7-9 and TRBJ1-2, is DTGVSQNPRHKITKRGQNVTFRCDPISEHNRLYWYRQTLGQGPEFLTYFQNEAQLEKSRLLSDRFSAERPKGSFSTLEIQRTEQGDSAMYLCASSLPQGGAEGYTFGSGTRLTVV.

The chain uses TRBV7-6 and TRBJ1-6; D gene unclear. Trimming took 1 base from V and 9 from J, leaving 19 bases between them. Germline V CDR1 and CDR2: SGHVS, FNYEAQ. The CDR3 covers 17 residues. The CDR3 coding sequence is TGTGCCAGCAGCTTAGAACCCCCGGGCCTTAACGGTTCACCCCTCCACTTT. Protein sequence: CASSLEPPGLNGSPLHF. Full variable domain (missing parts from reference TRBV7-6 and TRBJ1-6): GAGVSQSPRYKVTKRGQDVALRCDPISGHVSLYWYRQALGQGPEFLTYFNYEAQQDKSGLPNDRFSAERPEGSISTLTIQRTEQRDSAMYRCASSLEPPGLNGSPLHFGNGTRLTVT.

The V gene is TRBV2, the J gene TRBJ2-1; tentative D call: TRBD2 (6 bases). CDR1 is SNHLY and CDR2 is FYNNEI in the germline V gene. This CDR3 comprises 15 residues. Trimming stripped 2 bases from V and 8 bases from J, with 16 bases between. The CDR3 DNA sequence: TGTGCCAGCAGTGAAAAGGGACTTTCGTTGGATGAGCAGTTCTTC. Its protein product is CASSEKGLSLDEQFF.

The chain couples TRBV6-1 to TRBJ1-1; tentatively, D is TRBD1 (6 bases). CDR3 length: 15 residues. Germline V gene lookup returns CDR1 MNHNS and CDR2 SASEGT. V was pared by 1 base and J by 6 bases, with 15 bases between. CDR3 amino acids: CASSEVGGKGAEAFF. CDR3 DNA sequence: TGTGCCAGCAGTGAAGTTGGGGGGAAGGGGGCTGAAGCTTTCTTT.

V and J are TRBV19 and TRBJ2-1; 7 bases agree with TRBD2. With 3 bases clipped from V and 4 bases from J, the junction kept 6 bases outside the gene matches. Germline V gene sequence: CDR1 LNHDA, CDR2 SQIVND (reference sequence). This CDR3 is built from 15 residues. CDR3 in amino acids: CASSISSGQYNEQFF. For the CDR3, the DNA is TGTGCCAGTAGTATCTCTAGCGGCCAATACAATGAGCAGTTCTTC.

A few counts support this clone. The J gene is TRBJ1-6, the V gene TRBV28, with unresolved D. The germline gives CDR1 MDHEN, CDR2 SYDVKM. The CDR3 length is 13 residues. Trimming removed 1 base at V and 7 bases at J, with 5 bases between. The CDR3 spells CASSLYTNSPLHF. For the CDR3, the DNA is TGTGCCAGCAGTTTATACACCAATTCACCCCTCCACTTT.

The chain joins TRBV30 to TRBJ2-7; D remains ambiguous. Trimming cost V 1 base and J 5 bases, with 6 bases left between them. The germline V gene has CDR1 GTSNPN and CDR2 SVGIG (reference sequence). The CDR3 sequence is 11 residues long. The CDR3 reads CAWSERDEQYF. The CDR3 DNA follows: TGTGCCTGGAGTGAACGGGACGAGCAGTACTTC.

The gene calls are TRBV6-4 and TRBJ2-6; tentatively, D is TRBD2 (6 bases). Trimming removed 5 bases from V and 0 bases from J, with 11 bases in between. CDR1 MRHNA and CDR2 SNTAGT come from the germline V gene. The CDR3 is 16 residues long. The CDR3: CASSPQGLSGANVLTF. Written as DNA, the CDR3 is TGTGCCAGCAGTCCGCAGGGACTCTCTGGGGCCAACGTCCTGACTTTC.